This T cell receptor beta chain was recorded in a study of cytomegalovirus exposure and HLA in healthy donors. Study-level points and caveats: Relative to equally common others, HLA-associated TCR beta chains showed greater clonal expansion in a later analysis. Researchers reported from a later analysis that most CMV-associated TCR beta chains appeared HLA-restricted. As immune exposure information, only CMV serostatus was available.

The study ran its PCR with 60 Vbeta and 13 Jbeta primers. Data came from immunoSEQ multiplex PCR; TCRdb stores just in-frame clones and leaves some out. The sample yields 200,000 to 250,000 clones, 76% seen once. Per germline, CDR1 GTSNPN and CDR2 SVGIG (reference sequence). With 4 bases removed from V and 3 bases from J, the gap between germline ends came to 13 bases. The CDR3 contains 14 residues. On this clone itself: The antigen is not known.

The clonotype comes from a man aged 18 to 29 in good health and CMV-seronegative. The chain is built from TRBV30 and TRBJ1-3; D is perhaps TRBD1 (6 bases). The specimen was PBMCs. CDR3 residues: CAWTTGFFGNTIYF. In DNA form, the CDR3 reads TGTGCCTGGACAACAGGGTTCTTTGGAAACACCATATATTTT.